Presented here are 23 T cell receptor beta chains from one specimen sequenced in a study of cytomegalovirus exposure and HLA in healthy donors. The protocol was immunoSEQ multiplex PCR, while the TCRdb copy is restricted to in-frame clones and leaves out a portion. The repertoire includes some 150,000 clones, approximately 90% of them detected once, and 3.5% to 5% sits in the top ten. What was sequenced was PBMCs. The receptors were sampled from a man aged 18 to 30 in good health and CMV-seropositive.

The CDR3 is CAWSVNGGGYGYTF. The CDR3 DNA reads TGTGCCTGGAGTGTTAACGGGGGAGGCTATGGCTACACCTTC. The chain employs TRBV30 and TRBJ1-2; TRBD1 might be the D (5 bases). This CDR3 contains 14 residues. Trimming cost V 0 bases and J 4 bases, with 12 bases left between them. Germline lookup yields CDR1 GTSNPN and CDR2 SVGIG (reference sequence).

This CDR3 is CAISAGINQPQHF. CDR3 nucleotide sequence: TGTGCCATCAGCGCAGGGATCAATCAGCCCCAGCATTTT. This sequence joins TRBV10-3 and TRBJ1-5; D may be TRBD1 (5 bases). The germline V gene has CDR1 ENHRY and CDR2 SYGVKD. The length of the CDR3 is 13 residues. The V end was cut by 6 bases, the J end by 3 bases, with 9 bases between.

V usage is TRBV19 and J usage is TRBJ2-1; a weak D match, TRBD1 (5 bases). Germline assignment: CDR1 LNHDA and CDR2 SQIVND (reference sequence). This CDR3 region has 13 residues. V lost 8 bases to trimming and J lost 1 base, with 9 bases between them. The CDR3 sequence: CASRRGSYNEQFF. CDR3 DNA sequence: TGTGCCAGTCGAAGGGGATCCTACAATGAGCAGTTCTTC.

V is TRBV9 and J is TRBJ2-7; D gene uncertain. Germline CDR1 SGDLS, CDR2 YYNGEE. The CDR3 runs 14 residues. V was trimmed by 0 bases and J by 2 bases, leaving 9 bases between them. The CDR3, as DNA: TGTGCCAGCAGCGTAGAGGCAGGAACCTACGAGCAGTACTTC. Residues: CASSVEAGTYEQYF.

The chain recombines TRBV4-1 with TRBJ1-1; tentative D call: TRBD1 (5 bases). The CDR3 totals 14 residues. V was clipped by 3 bases and J by 4 bases, with 12 bases between them. CDR1 is MGHRA and CDR2 is YSYEKL in the germline V gene. CDR3 sequence: CASSHPGRGTEAFF. As DNA, the CDR3 is TGCGCCAGCAGCCACCCGGGGCGGGGCACTGAAGCTTTCTTT.

As regards this clone: Other DNA sequences from this sample encode an identical CDR3 as well. The chain employs TRBV5-1 and TRBJ2-1, with TRBD2 identical over 11 bases. V trimming: 5 bases; J trimming: 5 bases; junction bases outside the gene matches: 6. The CDR3 loop spans 15 amino acids. Germline V gene lookup returns CDR1 SGHRS and CDR2 YFSETQ. In DNA, the CDR3 is TGCGCCAGCAGACCTCCGGGACTAGCGGACAATGAGCAGTTCTTC. This gives the protein CASRPPGLADNEQFF.

The CDR3 region is CASSSASNHRGRSNQPQHF. In DNA, the CDR3 is TGTGCCAGCAGTTCAGCGTCGAACCACAGGGGGCGAAGCAATCAGCCCCAGCATTTT. The V and J genes are TRBV28 and TRBJ1-5; 9 bases are shared with TRBD1. Germline CDR1 reads MDHEN; CDR2 reads SYDVKM. There are 19 residues in the CDR3. The V gene end was trimmed by 4 bases and the J gene end by 1 base; junction bases not matched to a gene: 14.

The chain links TRBV6-1 to TRBJ2-7; tentatively, D is TRBD1 (6 bases). CDR3 length equals 13 residues. Trimming cost V 8 bases and J 4 bases, with 15 bases left between them. The V gene's germline CDR1 is MNHNS and CDR2 SASEGT. CDR3 protein: CASSTGWEYEQYF. The CDR3 coding sequence is TGTGCCAGCTCAACAGGGTGGGAGTACGAGCAGTACTTC.

The chain employs TRBV9 and TRBJ1-1; 11 bases agree with TRBD1. The CDR3 covers 14 residues. The V gene end was trimmed by 4 bases and the J gene end by 11 bases; junction bases not matched to a gene: 10. Germline V CDR1 and CDR2: SGDLS, YYNGEE. The CDR3 DNA reads as TGTGCCAGCAGCTTAGGACAGGGGGCTACGGAGGCTTTCTTT. Its translation: CASSLGQGATEAFF.

CDR3 nucleotide sequence: TGTGCCAGCAGATATCGACAGGGGGAAGCTTTCTTT. Residues: CASRYRQGEAFF. This chain uses TRBV27 with TRBJ1-1, with 8 bases fitting TRBD1. V shed 6 bases, J shed 8 bases, and the junction held 5 bases outside the gene matches. CDR1 is MNHEY, CDR2 SMNVEV, per germline (reference sequence). The CDR3 is 12 residues long.

The V gene is TRBV4-1, the J gene TRBJ2-3; 7 bases map to TRBD1. After removal of 4 bases from V and 2 bases from J, the junction contained 6 bases not matched to a gene. Germline lookup yields CDR1 MGHRA and CDR2 YSYEKL. The CDR3 has 15 amino acids. This CDR3 reads CASSLRTGNTDTQYF. CDR3 sequence (DNA): TGCGCCAGCAGCCTTCGGACAGGCAACACAGATACGCAGTATTTT.

The genes are TRBV28 and TRBJ1-2; 7 bases are shared with TRBD1. The CDR3 covers 13 residues. V lost 6 bases and J lost 4; bases outside the gene matches: 5. Germline V gives CDR1 MDHEN, CDR2 SYDVKM. CDR3 region: CASSSRTGYGYTF. CDR3 sequence (DNA): TGTGCCAGCAGCTCGCGGACAGGCTATGGCTACACCTTC.

The rearrangement joins TRBV28 to TRBJ2-7, with 9 bases aligning to TRBD1. CDR1 and CDR2 from the germline V gene are MDHEN and SYDVKM. V gave up 5 bases and J gave up 7 bases; unmatched junction bases: 9. The CDR3 contains 14 residues. CDR3: CASSTGGAPKEQYF. In DNA, the CDR3 is TGTGCCAGCAGTACAGGGGGCGCCCCAAAGGAGCAGTACTTC.

This rearrangement joins TRBV7-9 to TRBJ2-1, with TRBD2 matching 8 bases. The germline CDR1 and CDR2 sequences are SEHNR and FQNEAQ (reference sequence). With 5 bases clipped from V and 7 bases from J, the junction kept 10 bases outside the gene matches. The CDR3 sequence is 15 residues long. The CDR3 here is CASSLVGTSGNEQFF. The CDR3 region has the DNA TGTGCCAGCAGCCTAGTCGGGACTAGTGGGAATGAGCAGTTCTTC. Looking up the rest from reference TRBV7-9 and TRBJ2-1 gives the full variable domain: DTGVSQNPRHKITKRGQNVTFRCDPISEHNRLYWYRQTLGQGPEFLTYFQNEAQLEKSRLLSDRFSAERPKGSFSTLEIQRTEQGDSAMYLCASSLVGTSGNEQFFGPGTRLTVL.

In DNA form, the CDR3 reads TGTGCCATCAGTGAGTCAGGGAGCGGGAAGAACACCGGGGAGCTGTTTTTT. Its translation is CAISESGSGKNTGELFF. V gene TRBV10-3 combines with J gene TRBJ2-2; 7 bases are a match to TRBD2. Germline CDR1 is ENHRY and CDR2 is SYGVKD. The CDR3 is made up of 17 amino acids. With V trimmed by 0 bases and J by 1 base, 5 bases remained unmatched.

The V gene is TRBV7-6, the J gene TRBJ2-1; D gene unclear. The CDR3 sequence is 15 residues long. Trimming took 1 base from V and 2 from J, leaving 9 bases between them. The germline gives CDR1 SGHVS, CDR2 FNYEAQ. This CDR3 is CASSLERSTYNEQFF. CDR3 in DNA: TGTGCCAGCAGCTTAGAGCGATCGACCTACAATGAGCAGTTCTTC.

The chain uses TRBV30 and TRBJ1-5, with TRBD1 matching 7 bases. The V gene's germline CDR1 is GTSNPN and CDR2 SVGIG (reference sequence). The CDR3 sequence is 14 residues long. V was clipped by 3 bases and J by 6 bases; unmatched bases: 8. CDR3 nucleotide sequence: TGTGCCTGGAGGTCAGACAGGGAGAGTCAGCCCCAGCATTTT. It codes for CAWRSDRESQPQHF.

The chain combines TRBV12-5 with TRBJ2-1; D might be TRBD2 (6 bases). The CDR3 length is 15 residues. CDR1 and CDR2 (germline): LGHNT, FRNRAP. Trimming cost V 6 bases and J 3 bases, with 15 bases left between them. The CDR3 region has the DNA TGTGCTAGTGGGGCCGGGGCGGGGTTCTACAATGAGCAGTTCTTC. Translating gives CASGAGAGFYNEQFF.

The CDR3 coding sequence is TGTGCCAGCAGCCTCCTACTAGCCAACAATGAGCAGTTCTTC. It translates to CASSLLLANNEQFF. This chain connects TRBV11-2 to TRBJ2-1, with D possibly TRBD2 on 6 matching bases. Germline CDR1 and CDR2: SGHAT and FQNNGV. CDR3 length: 14 residues. The V and J ends lost 5 bases and 5 bases respectively, with 13 bases between them.

V usage is TRBV9 and J usage is TRBJ1-1, with D possibly matching TRBD1 (5 bases). CDR1 is SGDLS and CDR2 is YYNGEE in the germline V gene. This CDR3 spans 14 amino acids. With 1 base removed from V and 1 base from J, the gap between germline ends came to 8 bases. The CDR3 region is CASSVLGGNTEAFF. CDR3 nucleotides: TGTGCCAGCAGCGTACTGGGGGGGAACACTGAAGCTTTCTTT.

The CDR3 DNA sequence: TGTGCCAGCAGTCCGGGACAGGGGTACGGCTACACCTTC. It translates to CASSPGQGYGYTF. V gene TRBV2 combines with J gene TRBJ1-2; 10 bases are a match to TRBD1. This CDR3 is 13 amino acids long. V dropped 5 bases and J dropped 8; count of bases not matched to a gene: 5. The germline gives CDR1 SNHLY, CDR2 FYNNEI.

The genes are TRBV5-1 and TRBJ1-1; D remains unclear. Germline V lookup: CDR1 SGHRS, CDR2 YFSETQ. CDR3 length equals 15 residues. The V end lost 7 bases, the J end lost 3 bases, and 19 bases lay between the germline ends. CDR3 bases: TGCGCCAGCGCCCGCCTCGCCGGGTCAGACACTGAAGCTTTCTTT. This encodes CASARLAGSDTEAFF.

The genes are TRBV2 and TRBJ1-1, with D unclear. Germline V CDR1 and CDR2: SNHLY, FYNNEI. The length of the CDR3 is 14 residues. V lost 2 bases to trimming and J lost 0 bases, with 7 bases between them. The CDR3 loop is CASSERRLNTEAFF. The CDR3 nucleotides are TGTGCCAGCAGTGAAAGGCGGCTGAACACTGAAGCTTTCTTT.